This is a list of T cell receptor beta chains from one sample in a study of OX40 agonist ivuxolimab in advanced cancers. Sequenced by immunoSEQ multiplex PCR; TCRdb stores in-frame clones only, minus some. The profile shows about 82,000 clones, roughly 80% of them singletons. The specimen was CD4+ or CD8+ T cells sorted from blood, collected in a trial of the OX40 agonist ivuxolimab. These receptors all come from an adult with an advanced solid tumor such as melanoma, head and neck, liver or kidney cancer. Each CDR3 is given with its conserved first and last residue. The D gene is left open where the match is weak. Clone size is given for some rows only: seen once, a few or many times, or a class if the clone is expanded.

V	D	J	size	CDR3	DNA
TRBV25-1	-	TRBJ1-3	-	CASSELGLKAGNTIYF	TGTGCCAGCAGTGAATTAGGCCTCAAGGCTGGAAACACCATATATTTT
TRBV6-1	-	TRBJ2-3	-	CATRGGSTDTQYF	TGTGCCACCAGGGGGGGTAGCACAGATACGCAGTATTTT
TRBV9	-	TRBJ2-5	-	CASSVDAGALQETQYF	TGTGCCAGCAGCGTAGATGCGGGGGCCCTACAAGAGACCCAGTACTTC
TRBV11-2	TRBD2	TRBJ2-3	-	CASSLGTSGATDTQYF	TGTGCCAGCAGCTTAGGGACTAGCGGGGCGACAGATACGCAGTATTTT
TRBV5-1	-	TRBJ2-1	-	CASSLAQYNEQFF	TGCGCCAGCAGCTTGGCCCAGTACAATGAGCAGTTCTTC
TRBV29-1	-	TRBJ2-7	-	CSVQGVGTHEQYF	TGCAGCGTCCAAGGGGTAGGGACCCACGAGCAGTACTTC
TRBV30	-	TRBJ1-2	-	CAWNGGNYGYTF	TGTGCCTGGAATGGGGGTAACTATGGCTACACCTTC
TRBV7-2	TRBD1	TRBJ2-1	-	CASSSQPGGSFNEQFF	TGTGCCAGCAGCTCCCAACCAGGGGGCTCCTTCAATGAGCAGTTCTTC
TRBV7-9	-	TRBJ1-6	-	CASSTGNSPLHF	TGTGCCAGCAGTACCGGAAATTCACCCCTCCACTTT
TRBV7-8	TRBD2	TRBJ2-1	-	CASSPHSGGSSYNEQFF	TGTGCCAGCAGCCCACATAGCGGGGGGAGCTCCTACAATGAGCAGTTCTTC
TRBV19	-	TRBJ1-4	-	CASSRRGEINEKLFF	TGTGCCAGTAGTCGTCGGGGGGAGATTAATGAAAAACTGTTTTTT
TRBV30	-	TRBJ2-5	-	CAWSRGQGTQYF	TGTGCCTGGTCTAGGGGTCAAGGGACCCAGTACTTC
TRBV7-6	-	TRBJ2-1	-	CASSSERYNEQFF	TGTGCCAGCAGCTCCGAAAGATACAATGAGCAGTTCTTC
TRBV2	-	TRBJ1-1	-	CASNFNRVTEAFF	TGTGCCAGCAATTTCAACAGGGTGACTGAAGCTTTCTTT
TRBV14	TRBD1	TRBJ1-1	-	CASSLGTALEAFF	TGTGCCAGCAGCCTTGGGACAGCGCTTGAAGCTTTCTTT
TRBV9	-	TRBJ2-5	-	CASSGVGGVRGETQYF	TGTGCCAGCAGCGGAGTAGGTGGGGTGCGTGGGGAGACCCAGTACTTC
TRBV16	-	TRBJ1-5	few	CASSQSGGYNQPQHF	TGTGCCAGCAGCCAATCCGGTGGATACAATCAGCCCCAGCATTTT
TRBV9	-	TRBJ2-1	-	CASSVLDYNEQFF	TGTGCCAGCAGCGTACTAGACTACAATGAGCAGTTCTTC
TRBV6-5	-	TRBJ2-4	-	CASSYVPVGENIQYF	TGTGCCAGCAGTTACGTCCCTGTGGGGGAAAACATTCAGTACTTC
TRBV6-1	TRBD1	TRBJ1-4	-	CASSDRDRGREKLFF	TGTGCCAGCAGTGACCGGGACAGGGGGCGAGAAAAACTGTTTTTT
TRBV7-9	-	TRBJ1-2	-	CASTSGDETPYGYTF	TGTGCCAGCACCTCGGGCGACGAGACACCATATGGCTACACCTTC
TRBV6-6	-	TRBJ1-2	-	CATSQGLDYGYTF	TGTGCCACCTCACAGGGATTGGACTATGGCTACACCTTC
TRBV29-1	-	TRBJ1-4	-	CSAQGSEKLFF	TGCAGCGCGCAGGGAAGCGAAAAACTGTTTTTT
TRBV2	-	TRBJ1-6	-	CASSEVWGNSPLHF	TGTGCCAGCAGTGAAGTCTGGGGCAATTCACCCCTCCACTTT
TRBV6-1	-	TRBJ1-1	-	CASSETGGAFF	TGTGCCAGCAGTGAGACCGGAGGTGCTTTCTTT
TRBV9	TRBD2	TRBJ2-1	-	CASSSLSGASYNEQFF	TGTGCCAGCAGCTCACTAAGCGGGGCCTCCTACAATGAGCAGTTCTTC
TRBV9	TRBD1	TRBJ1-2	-	CASRLSDRDAGYTF	TGTGCCAGCAGACTTTCGGACAGGGATGCTGGCTACACCTTC
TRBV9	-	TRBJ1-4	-	CASSAMEGRTNEKLFF	TGTGCCAGCAGTGCGATGGAGGGTAGGACTAATGAAAAACTGTTTTTT
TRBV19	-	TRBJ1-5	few	CASSIGGRADQPQHF	TGTGCCAGTAGTATAGGGGGGAGGGCCGATCAGCCCCAGCATTTT
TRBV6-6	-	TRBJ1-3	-	CAIKYRDSGNTIYF	TGTGCCATCAAATACAGGGACTCTGGAAACACCATATATTTT
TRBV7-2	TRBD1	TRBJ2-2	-	CASSFQGANTGELFF	TGTGCCAGCAGCTTCCAGGGGGCGAACACCGGGGAGCTGTTTTTT
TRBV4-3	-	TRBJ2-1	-	CASRRRSYNEQFF	TGCGCCAGCCGCCGCCGCTCCTACAATGAGCAGTTCTTC
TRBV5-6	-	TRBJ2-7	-	CASSYTVTGSSYEQYF	TGTGCCAGCAGCTACACAGTCACGGGGTCATCCTACGAGCAGTACTTC
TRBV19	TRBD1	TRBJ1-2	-	CASSEQTGTGNGYTF	TGTGCCAGTAGTGAGCAAACCGGGACAGGGAATGGCTACACCTTC
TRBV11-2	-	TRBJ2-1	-	CASSLVGGTRSYNEQFF	TGTGCCAGCAGCTTAGTTGGGGGGACGCGCTCCTACAATGAGCAGTTCTTC
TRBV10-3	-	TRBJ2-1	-	CAISESTKRAYNEQFF	TGTGCCATCAGTGAGTCCACGAAAAGAGCCTACAATGAGCAGTTCTTC
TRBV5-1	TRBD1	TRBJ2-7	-	CASHRGTGEIYEQYF	TGCGCCAGCCACAGAGGGACAGGGGAAATCTACGAGCAGTACTTC
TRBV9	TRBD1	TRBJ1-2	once	CASSVVAGGSYGYTF	TGTGCCAGCAGCGTAGTGGCAGGGGGCAGCTATGGCTACACCTTC
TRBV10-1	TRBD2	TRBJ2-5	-	CASSDPGLAFQETQYF	TGCGCCAGCAGTGACCCAGGACTAGCGTTCCAAGAGACCCAGTACTTC
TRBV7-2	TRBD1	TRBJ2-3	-	CASSGDRADTDTQYF	TGTGCCAGCAGCGGCGACAGGGCCGACACAGATACGCAGTATTTT
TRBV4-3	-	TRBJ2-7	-	CASSQDLRQSYEQYF	TGCGCCAGCAGCCAAGATTTGCGACAGTCCTACGAGCAGTACTTC
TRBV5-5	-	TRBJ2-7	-	CASSGAFYEQYF	TGTGCCAGCAGCGGGGCCTTCTACGAGCAGTACTTC
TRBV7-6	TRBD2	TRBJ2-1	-	CASSLLAGSPNEQFF	TGTGCCAGCAGCTTACTAGCGGGGAGCCCTAATGAGCAGTTCTTC
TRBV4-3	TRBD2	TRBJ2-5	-	CASSPNSRGGLETQYF	TGCGCCAGCAGTCCAAACTCACGGGGGGGCTTGGAGACCCAGTACTTC
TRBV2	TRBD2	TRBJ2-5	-	CASRVGGGMETQYF	TGTGCCAGCAGAGTCGGGGGGGGCATGGAGACCCAGTACTTC
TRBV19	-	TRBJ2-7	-	CASSSTGNSYEQYF	TGTGCCAGTAGTAGTACAGGGAACTCCTACGAGCAGTACTTC
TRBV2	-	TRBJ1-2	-	CASSTGTPISYYGYTF	TGTGCCAGCAGTACCGGGACACCCATTTCTTACTATGGCTACACCTTC
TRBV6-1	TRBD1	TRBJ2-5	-	CASSRQGQETQYF	TGTGCCAGCAGCCGACAGGGGCAAGAGACCCAGTACTTC
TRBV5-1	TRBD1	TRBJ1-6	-	CASSLAAGGGSPLHF	TGCGCCAGCAGCTTGGCGGCAGGGGGCGGTTCACCCCTCCACTTT
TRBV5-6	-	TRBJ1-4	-	CASRRGAGEKLFF	TGTGCCAGCCGGAGGGGAGCGGGGGAAAAACTGTTTTTT
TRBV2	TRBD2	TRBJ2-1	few	CASRRGGPGNEQFF	TGTGCCAGCAGACGGGGGGGCCCAGGGAATGAGCAGTTCTTC
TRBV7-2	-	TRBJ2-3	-	CASSTSLSDTQYF	TGTGCCAGCAGCACCTCCCTATCAGATACGCAGTATTTT
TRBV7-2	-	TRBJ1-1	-	CASSLGGMNTEAFF	TGTGCCAGCAGCTTGGGGGGAATGAACACTGAAGCTTTCTTT